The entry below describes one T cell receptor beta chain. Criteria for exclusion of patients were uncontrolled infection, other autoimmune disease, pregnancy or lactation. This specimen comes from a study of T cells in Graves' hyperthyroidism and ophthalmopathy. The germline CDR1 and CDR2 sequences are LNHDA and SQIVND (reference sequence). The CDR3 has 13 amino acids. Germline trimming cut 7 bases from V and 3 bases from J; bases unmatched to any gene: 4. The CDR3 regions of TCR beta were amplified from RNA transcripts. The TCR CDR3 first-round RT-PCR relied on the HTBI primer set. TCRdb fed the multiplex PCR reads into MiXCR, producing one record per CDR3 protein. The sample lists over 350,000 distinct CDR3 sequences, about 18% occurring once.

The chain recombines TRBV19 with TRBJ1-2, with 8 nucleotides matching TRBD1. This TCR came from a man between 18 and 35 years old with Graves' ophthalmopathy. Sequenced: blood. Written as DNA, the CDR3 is TGTGCCAGTACCGGGACAGGAGACTATGGCTACACCTTC. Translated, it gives CASTGTGDYGYTF.